This TCR beta chain originates from a study of tumor-infiltrating lymphocytes in localized non-small cell lung cancer. The V gene's germline CDR1 is SGHVS and CDR2 FQNEAQ. The V end was cut by 1 base, the J end by 4 bases, with 28 bases between. The CDR3 loop spans 20 amino acids. In the case of this clone: The antigen is unknown.

Regarding the study as a whole: Different pieces of the same tissue went to different assays, confounding technical variation with intratumor heterogeneity. Recurrence-free survival showed no association with tumor T-cell fraction. Tumors had more T cell infiltration than uninvolved lung, per TCRbeta sequencing and CD3 counts.

Assay used: immunoSEQ multiplex PCR; TCRdb lists only in-frame clones, some missing. Here the sample spans 12,000 or so clones, approximately 90% being singletons. Material for sequencing was lung tumor tissue. This chain links TRBV7-8 with TRBJ1-1; TRBD1 might be the D (6 bases). The receptor comes from a human donor with non-small cell lung cancer. CDR3 residues: CASSLVGGSWGWGPGTEAFF. CDR3 in DNA: TGTGCCAGCAGCTTAGTAGGAGGGTCATGGGGTTGGGGGCCCGGCACTGAAGCTTTCTTT.